This T cell receptor (beta chain) was sequenced for a study of brain T cells in children with intractable seizures. Findings and caveats of the study: Viral specificity was inferred only from CDR3 similarity; HCMV serostatus was unknown.

As to this clone: The antigen is undetermined.

This CDR3 contains 14 residues. CDR1 and CDR2 from the germline V gene are SGHRS and YFSETQ. The V and J ends lost 4 bases and 2 bases, in that order; junction bases with no gene match: 3. Surgery cases with the highest brain T cell transcript signatures were chosen for sequencing. TCRdb's table, derived via immunoSEQ multiplex PCR, lists solely in-frame clones and lacks some. The sample has 65,000 to 85,000 clones; about 92% are singletons. This specimen was peripheral blood, taken at surgery. The source is a boy less than two years old with tuberous sclerosis and intractable seizures. The chain employs TRBV5-1 and TRBJ2-7; the match to TRBD1 covers 10 bases. The CDR3 reads CASSPGQGAYEQYF. The DNA of the CDR3 is TGCGCCAGCAGCCCCGGACAGGGGGCCTACGAGCAGTACTTC.